A selection of T cell receptor beta chains follows, all from one sample in a study of T cell responses to AZD1222 COVID-19 vaccine. TCRdb's copy holds only in-frame clones and misses some; the assay was immunoSEQ multiplex PCR. The data contain roughly 96,000 clones, roughly 90% of them seen just once; the ten biggest clones take up around 3%. Sequencing was performed on peripheral blood, taken on day 0 of AZD1222 vaccination. The source is an adult in good health. Both conserved end residues are part of each CDR3. A D gene is named only where the DNA matches it firmly.

TRBJ2-3 | TRBD1 | TRBV5-1 | CASSSGQGGGDTQYF | TGCGCCAGCAGCTCGGGACAGGGTGGGGGAGATACGCAGTATTTT
TRBJ1-2 | - | TRBV28 | CASSPPPQNYGYTF | TGTGCCAGCAGTCCGCCGCCGCAGAACTATGGCTACACCTTC
TRBJ2-1 | TRBD2 | TRBV28 | CASSLAREGYNEQFF | TGTGCCAGCAGTTTAGCGCGGGAGGGATACAATGAGCAGTTCTTC
TRBJ1-2 | TRBD1 | TRBV6-1 | CASSEGTGGFYGYTF | TGTGCCAGCAGTGAAGGTACAGGGGGATTCTATGGCTACACCTTC
TRBJ2-7 | TRBD1 | TRBV2 | CASRVDRASYEQYF | TGTGCCAGCAGGGTAGACAGGGCCTCCTACGAGCAGTACTTC
TRBJ1-2 | TRBD1 | TRBV6-1 | CASSETNRGYYGYTF | TGTGCCAGCAGTGAGACGAACAGGGGATACTATGGCTACACCTTC
TRBJ1-4 | - | TRBV2 | CASSEAAGASNEKLFF | TGTGCCAGCAGTGAAGCCGCAGGGGCTTCTAATGAAAAACTGTTTTTT
TRBJ1-2 | - | TRBV3-1/TRBV3-2 | CASRVSGAEGYTF | TGTGCCAGCAGGGTGTCAGGGGCGGAAGGCTACACCTTC
TRBJ1-1 | - | TRBV30 | CAWNDRGEAFF | TGTGCCTGGAATGACAGAGGTGAAGCTTTCTTT
TRBJ2-4 | - | TRBV14 | CASSQGSGIQYF | TGTGCCAGCAGCCAAGGAAGCGGCATTCAGTACTTC
TRBJ2-7 | - | TRBV2 | CASSEDPFNTGINEQYF | TGTGCCAGCAGTGAAGACCCTTTTAATACAGGGATCAACGAGCAGTACTTC
TRBJ2-3 | TRBD1 | TRBV27 | CASRMPGQGTDTQYF | TGTGCCAGCAGGATGCCGGGACAGGGCACAGATACGCAGTATTTT
TRBJ1-2 | - | TRBV9 | CASKNRAYGYTF | TGTGCCAGCAAAAACAGGGCTTATGGCTACACCTTC
TRBJ1-6 | - | TRBV7-2 | CASSLLGSYNSPLHF | TGTGCCAGCAGCTTACTGGGTTCCTATAATTCACCCCTCCACTTT
TRBJ1-2 | - | TRBV6-1 | CASSESNDNYGYTF | TGTGCCAGCAGTGAATCAAACGATAACTATGGCTACACCTTC
TRBJ1-4 | - | TRBV30 | CAWRTRADEKLFF | TGTGCCTGGAGGACAAGGGCGGATGAAAAACTGTTTTTT
TRBJ2-2 | TRBD2 | TRBV5-1 | CASSLASGSRTGELFF | TGCGCCAGCAGCCTAGCAAGCGGGAGTCGTACCGGGGAGCTGTTTTTT
TRBJ1-6 | TRBD1 | TRBV12-5 | CASGLVLEGAHSPLHF | TGTGCTAGTGGTTTGGTACTTGAGGGGGCTCATTCACCCCTCCACTTT
TRBJ2-7 | TRBD2 | TRBV13 | CASSLWTSGTYEQYF | TGTGCCAGCAGCCTCTGGACTAGCGGGACATACGAGCAGTACTTC
TRBJ2-7 | - | TRBV7-9 | CASSLDRGKSSYEQYF | TGTGCCAGCAGCTTAGATAGAGGGAAGAGCTCCTACGAGCAGTACTTC
TRBJ1-1 | - | TRBV6-2/TRBV6-3 | CASSNSPRFTEAFF | TGTGCCAGCAGTAACTCCCCACGGTTCACTGAAGCTTTCTTT
TRBJ2-1 | - | TRBV28 | CASSDYPYNEQFF | TGTGCCAGCAGCGACTACCCTTACAATGAGCAGTTCTTC
TRBJ1-3 | - | TRBV30 | CAWRGTFLSGNTIYF | TGTGCCTGGAGGGGGACTTTCCTCTCTGGAAACACCATATATTTT
TRBJ1-5 | - | TRBV7-2 | CASSSSITNRPQHF | TGTGCCAGCAGCTCATCAATAACGAATCGGCCCCAGCATTTT
TRBJ1-2 | - | TRBV24-1 | CATSDFSGYGYTF | TGTGCCACCAGTGATTTTTCAGGGTATGGCTACACCTTC
TRBJ1-3 | - | TRBV18 | CASSPDSGNTIYF | TGTGCCAGCTCACCGGACTCTGGAAACACCATATATTTT
TRBJ2-2 | TRBD1 | TRBV5-4 | CASRVGQGLATGELFF | TGTGCCAGCCGGGTAGGACAGGGGTTGGCCACCGGGGAGCTGTTTTTT
TRBJ2-3 | TRBD1 | TRBV10-2 | CASSWDRGRTDTQYF | TGCGCCAGCAGTTGGGACAGGGGGAGGACAGATACGCAGTATTTT
TRBJ2-2 | TRBD2 | TRBV5-4 | CASSLGSGVNTGELFF | TGTGCCAGCAGCTTAGGGAGCGGGGTGAACACCGGGGAGCTGTTTTTT
TRBJ2-1 | TRBD2 | TRBV19 | CASSTGLAGYNEQFF | TGTGCCAGTAGTACGGGACTAGCGGGCTACAATGAGCAGTTCTTC
TRBJ2-3 | TRBD2 | TRBV9 | CASSEAGGLTDTQYF | TGTGCCAGCAGCGAAGCGGGAGGACTCACAGATACGCAGTATTTT